The 22 T cell receptor beta chains reported below all come from one sample, sequenced in a study of OX40 agonist ivuxolimab in advanced cancers. Some clones are missing from TCRdb's copy, which holds only in-frame ones; the method was immunoSEQ multiplex PCR. Among approximately 80,000 clones listed, roughly 91% were seen once. The sample consisted of CD4+ or CD8+ T cells sorted from blood, taken in a trial of the OX40 agonist ivuxolimab. These receptors originate from an adult with an advanced solid tumor such as melanoma, head and neck, liver or kidney cancer.

The chain combines TRBV11-2 with TRBJ2-2, with no clear D. The ends were cut back, 3 bases at V and 7 bases at J, with 6 bases in the middle. The CDR3 totals 12 residues. Germline V gene lookup returns CDR1 SGHAT and CDR2 FQNNGV. The CDR3 sequence: CASSLNVGELFF. CDR3 bases: TGTGCCAGCAGCTTGAACGTCGGGGAGCTGTTTTTT. Based on the CDR3 plus reference TRBV11-2 and TRBJ2-2, the full variable domain is EAGVAQSPRYKIIEKRQSVAFWCNPISGHATLYWYQQILGQGPKLLIQFQNNGVVDDSQLPKDRFSAERLKGVDSTLKIQPAKLEDSAVYLCASSLNVGELFFGEGSRLTVL.

V usage is TRBV11-2 and J usage is TRBJ1-4; D might be TRBD1 (6 bases). CDR3 length: 16 residues. Trimming stripped 6 bases from V and 3 bases from J, with 17 bases between. The germline V gene encodes CDR1 SGHAT and CDR2 FQNNGV. The DNA of the CDR3 is TGTGCCAGCAGGAGTGGGGGGGCGGTGGCTAATGAAAAACTGTTTTTT. Translation: CASRSGGAVANEKLFF.

V and J are TRBV5-1 and TRBJ1-4, with D possibly matching TRBD1 (5 bases). The CDR3 has 17 amino acids. Trimming shortened V by 1 base and J by 0 bases, and 13 bases separated the two germline ends. Germline values: CDR1 SGHRS, CDR2 YFSETQ. The CDR3 sequence is CASSLQPGPTTNEKLFF. CDR3 DNA: TGCGCCAGCAGCTTGCAACCGGGGCCCACAACTAATGAAAAACTGTTTTTT.

The chain carries TRBV29-1 and TRBJ2-2; the D call may be TRBD1 or TRBD2 (5 bases each). CDR1 and CDR2 (germline): SQVTM, ANQGSEA. The CDR3 extends over 14 amino acids. V was clipped by 6 bases and J by 4 bases, with 15 bases between them. CDR3 coding DNA: TGCAGCGTGGCTGGGACCGCACTCACCGGGGAGCTGTTTTTT. Translating it yields CSVAGTALTGELFF.

This clone showed up just a few times. This chain uses TRBV28 with TRBJ2-7, with 7 bases that match TRBD2. The V gene end was trimmed by 5 bases and the J gene end by 6 bases; junction bases not matched to a gene: 13. CDR1 is MDHEN and CDR2 is SYDVKM in the germline V gene. The CDR3 has 15 residues. CDR3 bases: TGTGCCAGCAGTCTAGCCCTGGGGGGGAGTTCCGAGCAGTACTTC. Amino acid sequence: CASSLALGGSSEQYF.

The chain links TRBV7-2 to TRBJ2-1; 16 bases align to TRBD2. Germline V gene data show CDR1 as SGHTA and CDR2 as FQGNSA. CDR3 length: 18 residues. V shed 4 bases, J shed 6 bases, and the junction held 9 bases outside the gene matches. The CDR3 region has the DNA TGTGCCAGCAGCTCCTCGGGACTAGCGGGAGGGATGATCAATGAGCAGTTCTTC. Protein product: CASSSSGLAGGMINEQFF.

The V and J genes are TRBV2 and TRBJ2-7, with D tentatively TRBD2 (6 bases). Trimming cost V 2 bases and J 7 bases, with 9 bases left between them. There are 12 residues in the CDR3. CDR1 is SNHLY and CDR2 is FYNNEI in the germline V gene. The CDR3 DNA is TGTGCCAGCAGTGAAACCGCGGGGGAGCAGTACTTC. Translation: CASSETAGEQYF. Looking up the rest from reference TRBV2 and TRBJ2-7 gives the full variable domain: EPEVTQTPSHQVTQMGQEVILRCVPISNHLYFYWYRQILGQKVEFLVSFYNNEISEKSEIFDDQFSVERPDGSNFTLKIRSTKLEDSAMYFCASSETAGEQYFGPGTRLTVT.

The chain carries TRBV6-5 and TRBJ1-1; D is possibly TRBD1 (5 bases). Germline V gene sequence: CDR1 MNHEY, CDR2 SVGAGI. This CDR3 is built from 15 residues. V was cut by 0 bases and J by 7 bases, with 15 bases left in between. CDR3 in amino acids: CASSYSRFWGGEAFF. The CDR3 DNA reads TGTGCCAGCAGTTACTCGAGGTTTTGGGGCGGTGAAGCTTTCTTT.

The rearrangement joins TRBV19 to TRBJ2-3; D remains ambiguous. V was cut by 7 bases and J by 1 base, with 15 bases left in between. The CDR3 is made up of 15 amino acids. The germline CDR1 and CDR2 sequences are LNHDA and SQIVND (reference sequence). CDR3 DNA sequence: TGTGCCAGTACCGCACCCTACAACTGCACAGATACGCAGTATTTT. Amino acids: CASTAPYNCTDTQYF. Together with reference TRBV19 and TRBJ2-3, the CDR3 gives the full variable domain: DGGITQSPKYLFRKEGQNVTLSCEQNLNHDAMYWYRQDPGQGLRLIYYSQIVNDFQKGDIAEGYSVSREKKESFPLTVTSAQKNPTAFYLCASTAPYNCTDTQYFGPGTRLTVL.

The DNA for the CDR3 is TGCGCCAGCAGCCAAGATCTGGGGACTAGCGGGAGTCGGTTCTTC. Amino acid sequence: CASSQDLGTSGSRFF. The chain uses TRBV4-1 and TRBJ2-1; 14 bases agree with TRBD2. This CDR3 is built from 15 residues. Germline V gene data show CDR1 as MGHRA and CDR2 as YSYEKL. The V segment lost 0 bases and the J segment 15 bases; nucleotides outside the gene matches: 7.

The gene calls are TRBV5-1 and TRBJ2-3; TRBD2 agrees at 7 bases. This CDR3 comprises 13 residues. Trimming at V came to 3 bases and at J to 5 bases, leaving 3 bases not matched to a gene. From germline, CDR1 is SGHRS and CDR2 YFSETQ. CDR3 sequence (DNA): TGCGCCAGCAGCTCCGGACTAGTAGATACGCAGTATTTT. The encoded protein is CASSSGLVDTQYF.

The table lists this clone with a few counts. This sequence joins TRBV11-2 and TRBJ2-1; weak D call: TRBD1 (6 bases). V was trimmed by 5 bases and J by 4 bases, leaving 6 bases between them. This CDR3 region has 12 residues. Germline CDR1 and CDR2: SGHAT and FQNNGV. CDR3 residues: CASSGQYNEQFF. Here the CDR3 DNA reads TGTGCCAGCAGCGGACAGTACAATGAGCAGTTCTTC. The variable domain in full, completed from reference TRBV11-2 and TRBJ2-1, reads EAGVAQSPRYKIIEKRQSVAFWCNPISGHATLYWYQQILGQGPKLLIQFQNNGVVDDSQLPKDRFSAERLKGVDSTLKIQPAKLEDSAVYLCASSGQYNEQFFGPGTRLTVL.

The chain has TRBV4-3 and TRBJ2-1; 10 nucleotides agree with TRBD2. Germline CDR1 LGHNA, CDR2 YSLEER. Unmatched junction bases numbered 3, after V lost 4 bases and J lost 3 bases. The CDR3 has 15 residues. The CDR3 spells CASSPLAGVYNEQFF. CDR3 nucleotides: TGCGCCAGCAGCCCTCTAGCGGGGGTCTACAATGAGCAGTTCTTC.

This sequence joins TRBV14 and TRBJ1-1; no firm D call. Germline V gene data show CDR1 as SGHDN and CDR2 as FVKESK. This CDR3 contains 13 residues. V lost 4 bases to trimming and J lost 0 bases, with 6 bases between them. CDR3 loop: CASSRSVNTEAFF. The CDR3 nucleotides are TGTGCCAGCAGCCGGTCGGTGAACACTGAAGCTTTCTTT.

V is TRBV12-5 and J is TRBJ2-3, with D perhaps matching TRBD1 (6 bases). Germline CDR1 reads LGHNT; CDR2 reads FRNRAP. The CDR3 has 16 residues. V was trimmed by 5 bases and J by 2 bases, leaving 17 bases between them. CDR3 in amino acids: CASGNLVWGLTDTQYF. The CDR3 DNA is TGTGCTAGTGGTAACCTGGTTTGGGGGCTCACAGATACGCAGTATTTT. The whole variable domain, remainder taken from reference TRBV12-5 and TRBJ2-3, is DARVTQTPRHKVTEMGQEVTMRCQPILGHNTVFWYRQTMMQGLELLAYFRNRAPLDDSGMPKDRFSAEMPDATLATLKIQPSEPRDSAVYFCASGNLVWGLTDTQYFGPGTRLTVL.

The DNA for the CDR3 is TGTGCCAGCAGCTCCCGGACAGGGTGGGATCAGCCCCAGCATTTT. Translated, it gives CASSSRTGWDQPQHF. V gene TRBV5-6 combines with J gene TRBJ1-5; 8 bases align to TRBD1. The J segment lost 5 bases and the V segment lost 3 bases, leaving 7 bases of the junction unmatched. This CDR3 spans 15 amino acids. Germline V lookup: CDR1 SGHDT, CDR2 YYEEEE.

This sequence joins TRBV10-3 and TRBJ2-1; 11 bases fit TRBD2. CDR1 is ENHRY, CDR2 SYGVKD, per germline. Trimming removed 5 bases from V and 8 bases from J; junction bases left unmatched: 8. The CDR3 is made up of 15 amino acids. CDR3 protein: CAISLAGGASDEQFF. The DNA for the CDR3 is TGTGCCATCAGTTTAGCGGGAGGGGCCTCCGATGAGCAGTTCTTC.

This chain links TRBV18 with TRBJ2-1; perhaps TRBD1 as D (6 bases). This CDR3 contains 14 residues. CDR1 and CDR2 (germline): KGHSH, LQKENI. V was clipped by 1 base and J by 6 bases, with 10 bases between them. The CDR3 here is CASSPQQGGNEQFF. The CDR3 nucleotides are TGTGCCAGCTCACCACAGCAAGGGGGCAATGAGCAGTTCTTC.

The DNA of the CDR3 is TGTGCCAGTAGTCCGGGGGGACAGACAGGGGAGACCCAGTACTTC. Its translation is CASSPGGQTGETQYF. The V gene is TRBV19, the J gene TRBJ2-5; TRBD1 or TRBD2 may be the D gene (7 bases each). CDR1 is LNHDA, CDR2 SQIVND, per germline (reference sequence). The CDR3 is 15 residues long. V was clipped by 5 bases and J by 5 bases, with 18 bases between them.

The chain joins TRBV7-2 to TRBJ1-1; D unclear. V was shortened by 2 bases and J by 4 bases, with 14 bases between the two germline ends. Germline V gene lookup returns CDR1 SGHTA and CDR2 FQGNSA. The CDR3 loop spans 15 amino acids. The CDR3 sequence: CASSLWMDGGTEAFF. The CDR3 DNA reads as TGTGCCAGCAGCTTATGGATGGATGGTGGCACTGAAGCTTTCTTT.

The count of this clone is one. One end of the junction does not line up with germline, which may come from a read error. The J gene is TRBJ2-5, the V gene TRBV6-5; the D gene could be TRBD1 or TRBD2 (5 bases each). In germline, CDR1 is MNHEY, CDR2 SVGAGI. The CDR3 is 13 amino acids. CDR3 bases: TGTGCCAGCTCCAGTAGTCAGGGACGCACCCGGGACTTC. Protein: CASSSSQGRTRDF.

The chain links TRBV15 to TRBJ1-3; D unclear. Trimming left V 0 bases short and J 0 bases short, with 6 bases between. Germline V gives CDR1 LNHNV, CDR2 YYDKDF (reference sequence). CDR3 size: 15 residues. The CDR3, as DNA: TGTGCCACCAGCAGAGACCGCATCTCTGGAAACACCATATATTTT. The encoded protein is CATSRDRISGNTIYF. Full variable domain (outside the CDR3, taken from reference TRBV15 and TRBJ1-3): DAMVIQNPRYQVTQFGKPVTLSCSQTLNHNVMYWYQQKSSQAPKLLFHYYDKDFNNEADTPDNFQSRRPNTSFCFLDIRSPGLGDTAMYLCATSRDRISGNTIYFGEGSWLTVV.